This TCR beta chain was captured in a study of cytomegalovirus exposure and HLA in healthy donors. Study context: Earlier results showed approximately 110 million unique TCR beta sequences derived from roughly 190 million T cells. Study-wide results and limits: Association with HLA alleles at 0.05 false discovery rate was found for 16,951 TCR beta sequences in a later analysis. Investigators reported some 150 TCR beta chains as tied to cytomegalovirus.

About this clone: Its target is not known.

60 Vbeta and 13 Jbeta primers were used in PCR. TCRdb's copy holds only in-frame clones and misses some; the assay was immunoSEQ multiplex PCR. The repertoire holds about 130,000 clones, with 84% as singletons. The CDR3 has 15 amino acids. V lost 5 bases to trimming and J lost 5 bases; unmatched junction nucleotides: 8. Germline V lookup: CDR1 MNHEY, CDR2 SVGAGI. The TCR comes from a man aged 45 to 65 in good health and CMV-seronegative. The V and J genes are TRBV6-5 and TRBJ1-5; TRBD1 matches at 8 bases. Sequencing was carried out using PBMCs. The CDR3 DNA is TGTGCCAGCAGTCCCAGACAGGGGTTTGATCAGCCCCAGCATTTT. This sequence encodes CASSPRQGFDQPQHF.